A selection of T cell receptor beta chains follows, all from one sample in a study of T cell responses to AZD1222 COVID-19 vaccine. Assay used: immunoSEQ multiplex PCR; TCRdb lists only in-frame clones, some missing. The sample consists of 75,000 to 95,000 clones, approximately 89% of them appearing once. The sequencing used peripheral blood, collected 28 days after the second AZD1222 dose. These receptors were obtained from an adult who received the AZD1222 COVID-19 vaccine. Both conserved end residues are part of each CDR3. The order of the fields is clone size, V gene, D gene, J gene, CDR3 protein, CDR3 DNA. D genes are given only for firm matches. Part of the rows lack a size; the others show once, few, many or a class for expanded clones.

clone_size: -; v_call: TRBV7-7; d_call: -; j_call: TRBJ1-2; cdr3_aa: CASSTRTAASYGYTF; cdr3_nt: TGTGCTAGCAGCACACGGACAGCAGCCTCCTATGGCTACACCTTC
clone_size: -; v_call: TRBV3-1/TRBV3-2; d_call: -; j_call: TRBJ1-1; cdr3_aa: CASSQARTTEAFF; cdr3_nt: TGTGCCAGCAGCCAAGCACGTACAACTGAAGCTTTCTTT
clone_size: -; v_call: TRBV4-3; d_call: TRBD1; j_call: TRBJ2-7; cdr3_aa: CASSQQIGQDYEQYF; cdr3_nt: TGCGCCAGCAGCCAACAGATCGGACAGGATTACGAGCAGTACTTC
clone_size: -; v_call: TRBV2; d_call: -; j_call: TRBJ1-4; cdr3_aa: CASREGLTNEKLFF; cdr3_nt: TGTGCCAGCAGGGAGGGCCTGACTAATGAAAAACTGTTTTTT
clone_size: -; v_call: TRBV5-1; d_call: -; j_call: TRBJ2-3; cdr3_aa: CASSGEIDTQYF; cdr3_nt: TGCGCCAGCAGCGGGGAGATAGATACGCAGTATTTT
clone_size: -; v_call: TRBV6-5; d_call: TRBD1; j_call: TRBJ1-5; cdr3_aa: CASRRQGSGNQPQHF; cdr3_nt: TGTGCCAGCAGAAGACAGGGGTCGGGCAATCAGCCCCAGCATTTT
clone_size: -; v_call: TRBV2; d_call: -; j_call: TRBJ2-2; cdr3_aa: CASNRESNTGELFF; cdr3_nt: TGTGCCAGCAACCGGGAGTCGAACACCGGGGAGCTGTTTTTT
clone_size: once; v_call: TRBV6-1; d_call: -; j_call: TRBJ2-5; cdr3_aa: CASRTETETQYF; cdr3_nt: TGTGCCAGCAGAACAGAGACAGAGACCCAGTACTTC
clone_size: -; v_call: TRBV7-2; d_call: -; j_call: TRBJ2-5; cdr3_aa: CASSSALGHHSPETQYF; cdr3_nt: TGTGCCAGCAGCTCCGCCTTAGGCCACCACAGCCCGGAGACCCAGTACTTC
clone_size: few; v_call: TRBV12-3/TRBV12-4; d_call: -; j_call: TRBJ2-2; cdr3_aa: CASRTRGSGELFF; cdr3_nt: TGTGCCAGCAGGACAAGGGGTTCCGGGGAGCTGTTTTTT
clone_size: -; v_call: TRBV27; d_call: TRBD2; j_call: TRBJ2-2; cdr3_aa: CASSLIAGNTGELFF; cdr3_nt: TGTGCCAGCAGTTTAATAGCGGGGAACACCGGGGAGCTGTTTTTT
clone_size: -; v_call: TRBV12-3/TRBV12-4; d_call: -; j_call: TRBJ2-3; cdr3_aa: CASSFGGTDTQYF; cdr3_nt: TGTGCCAGCAGTTTCGGTGGCACAGATACGCAGTATTTT
clone_size: once; v_call: TRBV9; d_call: TRBD2; j_call: TRBJ2-3; cdr3_aa: CASSPRPTSPTDTQYF; cdr3_nt: TGTGCCAGCAGCCCCCGTCCGACTAGCCCCACAGATACGCAGTATTTT
clone_size: -; v_call: TRBV6-2/TRBV6-3; d_call: -; j_call: TRBJ2-5; cdr3_aa: CASSYGLVQETQYF; cdr3_nt: TGTGCCAGCAGTTACGGACTGGTCCAAGAGACCCAGTACTTC
clone_size: once; v_call: TRBV6-5; d_call: -; j_call: TRBJ2-1; cdr3_aa: CASNRHRANGDEQFF; cdr3_nt: TGTGCCAGCAATCGGCACAGGGCTAATGGGGATGAGCAGTTCTTC
clone_size: once; v_call: TRBV6-4; d_call: -; j_call: TRBJ1-1; cdr3_aa: CASRGGSGGNTEAFF; cdr3_nt: TGTGCCAGCAGAGGAGGTTCTGGGGGCAACACTGAAGCTTTCTTT
clone_size: -; v_call: TRBV7-9; d_call: -; j_call: TRBJ2-5; cdr3_aa: CASSLGFQETQYF; cdr3_nt: TGTGCCAGCAGCTTAGGGTTTCAAGAGACCCAGTACTTC
clone_size: -; v_call: TRBV3-1/TRBV3-2; d_call: TRBD2; j_call: TRBJ2-3; cdr3_aa: CASSHGLAGGRRDTQYF; cdr3_nt: TGTGCCAGCAGCCATGGACTAGCGGGGGGGCGAAGAGATACGCAGTATTTT